The 6 T cell receptor beta chains reported below all come from one sample, sequenced in a study of neurological immune-mediated disorders. TCRdb reprocessed the 5' RACE reads via MiXCR and lists one record per CDR3 protein. The repertoire consists of about 60,000 distinct CDR3 sequences, with roughly 4% occurring once and the leading ten covering 1.6%. The sequenced sample was PBMCs. Receptors originate from a man in his thirties or forties with multiple sclerosis.

This clonotype has ten or more counts. The chain uses TRBV7-9 and TRBJ2-7; 8 bases match TRBD1. Per the germline V gene, CDR1 is SEHNR and CDR2 is FQNEAQ (reference sequence). The CDR3 consists of 15 residues. J was trimmed by 2 bases and V by 3 bases; bases with no gene match: 6. CDR3 DNA: TGTGCCAGCAGCTTCGGGGACAGGCTACCCTACGAGCAGTACTTC. It codes for CASSFGDRLPYEQYF.

This clonotype has a count of ten or more. J is TRBJ1-1 and V is TRBV5-1; unclear D gene. Per germline, CDR1 SGHRS and CDR2 YFSETQ. The CDR3 has 13 amino acids. Deletions cut 2 bases from V and 4 bases from J, with 9 bases between. CDR3 sequence reads: CASSFELGTEAFF. The CDR3 nucleotides are TGCGCCAGCAGCTTCGAACTGGGCACTGAAGCTTTCTTT.

This clonotype was detected ten times or more. The gene calls are TRBV5-6 and TRBJ1-2; 9 positions agree with TRBD1. Trimming removed 2 bases from V and 7 bases from J; junction bases left unmatched: 6. Germline values: CDR1 SGHDT, CDR2 YYEEEE. CDR3 length equals 14 residues. The CDR3 nucleotides read TGTGCCAGCAGCTTCGGGACAGGGAGAGCTGGCTACACCTTC. It yields the protein CASSFGTGRAGYTF.

Comment on this clonotype: A much bigger clone sits one base away, suggesting this may be a read error. The chain combines TRBV20-1 with TRBJ1-2; 8 positions agree with TRBD1. The ends lost 0 bases at V and 6 bases at J; junction bases unmatched: 6. The CDR3 loop spans 14 amino acids. Germline V lookup: CDR1 DFQATT, CDR2 SNEGSKA (reference sequence). CDR3 sequence: CSARDQQGDNGYTF. The CDR3 coding sequence is TGCAGTGCTAGAGACCAACAGGGGGATAATGGCTACACCTTC.

This clonotype was detected many times. CDR3 region: CASTERSSSEAFF. DNA for the CDR3: TGTGCCAGCACCGAAAGGTCCTCTTCTGAAGCTTTCTTT. The chain employs TRBV25-1 and TRBJ1-1; the D is unclear. This CDR3 region has 13 residues. CDR1 is MGHDK, CDR2 SYGVNS, per germline. Trimming took 7 bases from V and 6 from J, leaving 15 bases between them.

The chain recombines TRBV7-8 with TRBJ2-5, with a possible D match to TRBD2 (7 bases). Germline lookup yields CDR1 SGHVS and CDR2 FQNEAQ. The CDR3 is 14 amino acids. V dropped 1 base and J dropped 4 bases, with 10 bases sitting between them. The CDR3: CASSLVGGRETQYF. CDR3 coding DNA: TGTGCCAGCAGCTTAGTGGGGGGGCGAGAGACCCAGTACTTC.